One and the same sample provided the 16 T cell receptor beta chains below, sequenced in a study of T-cell memory formation after mild COVID-19. TCRdb processed the 5' RACE reads anew with MiXCR; each CDR3 protein has one entry. Of approximately 12,000 distinct CDR3 sequences listed, roughly 15% were seen once; the top ten hold 55%. The sequenced sample was PBMCs or a T cell subset sorted from them (not recorded which). Receptor source: a man between 18 and 35 years old who had mild COVID-19 (a few samples of this study predate the infection). Cell type and time point are not known.

This clonotype was seen repeatedly, ten times or more. The chain couples TRBV6-6 to TRBJ2-7; unclear D gene. V was trimmed by 6 bases and J by 7 bases, leaving 16 bases between them. CDR1 MNHNY and CDR2 SVGAGI come from the germline V gene (reference sequence). The length of the CDR3 is 13 residues. CDR3 sequence: CASSSPRVGEQYF. CDR3 DNA: TGTGCCAGCAGCTCCCCCAGAGTCGGGGAGCAGTACTTC.

V is TRBV20-1 and J is TRBJ2-5, with a tentative D call TRBD2 (6 bases). The ends were cut back, 5 bases at V and 3 bases at J, with 28 bases in the middle. There are 18 residues in the CDR3. CDR1 is DFQATT and CDR2 is SNEGSKA in the germline V gene (reference sequence). The CDR3: CSAPQALFPARREETQYF. DNA for the CDR3: TGCAGTGCTCCCCAAGCCCTCTTCCCCGCGCGGAGGGAAGAGACCCAGTACTTC.

This chain uses TRBV7-9 with TRBJ1-1; D is perhaps TRBD1 (5 bases). Looked up from germline, CDR1 is SEHNR and CDR2 is FQNEAQ (reference sequence). The ends were cut back, 0 bases at V and 9 bases at J, with 17 bases in the middle. The CDR3 has 15 residues. The CDR3 DNA reads as TGTGCCAGCAGCTTAGCAGGGGCAGGGAATCGGCAAGCTTTCTTT. Translating it yields CASSLAGAGNRQAFF.

In DNA, the CDR3 is TGCGCCAGCAGGCAGGACAGGGACGAGCAGTACTTC. It encodes CASRQDRDEQYF. The rearrangement uses TRBV5-1 and TRBJ2-7, with 8 nucleotides matching TRBD1. The V gene end was trimmed by 5 bases and the J gene end by 5 bases; junction bases not matched to a gene: 3. This CDR3 contains 12 residues. CDR1 is SGHRS, CDR2 YFSETQ, per germline.

This clonotype has a handful of counts. The V gene is TRBV19, the J gene TRBJ1-2; 7 nucleotides agree with TRBD1. The CDR3 is 19 residues long. V lost 8 bases, J lost 1 base, and 22 bases stayed unmatched. The germline V gene encodes CDR1 LNHDA and CDR2 SQIVND (reference sequence). This chain's CDR3 is CASLPISLTGEEVNYGYTF. The CDR3 bases are TGTGCCAGTCTCCCAATTTCTCTAACAGGGGAAGAAGTTAACTATGGCTACACCTTC.

This clonotype has a count of ten or more. The chain links TRBV20-1 to TRBJ1-4; 9 nucleotides match TRBD1. This CDR3 has 15 residues. CDR1 and CDR2 (germline): DFQATT, SNEGSKA (reference sequence). The J segment lost 8 bases and the V segment lost 2 bases, leaving 9 bases of the junction unmatched. CDR3 loop: CSARSPGQGKEKLFF. DNA of the CDR3: TGCAGTGCTAGATCTCCGGGACAGGGCAAGGAAAAACTGTTTTTT.

This clonotype was found a few times. The V and J genes are TRBV20-1 and TRBJ2-7, with 9 bases aligning to TRBD2. This CDR3 contains 13 residues. The germline V gene has CDR1 DFQATT and CDR2 SNEGSKA (reference sequence). V dropped 6 bases and J dropped 2; count of bases not matched to a gene: 5. The CDR3 bases are TGCAGTGCAGCGGGGGGCCTCCCCTACGAGCAGTACGTC. Translation: CSAAGGLPYEQYV.

Ten or more counts support this clonotype. The chain employs TRBV6-2 or TRBV6-3 and TRBJ1-5; D is uncertain. V lost 2 bases, J lost 3 bases, and 11 bases lay in between. The germline V gene has CDR1 MNHEY and CDR2 SVGEGT. The CDR3 loop spans 15 amino acids. The CDR3 loop is CASSYLGSYNQPQHF. The CDR3, as DNA: TGTGCCAGCAGTTACCTGGGCAGTTACAATCAGCCCCAGCATTTT.

This clonotype was observed many times. The chain uses TRBV7-6 and TRBJ2-5; possible D gene TRBD1, 6 bases. The CDR3 spans 13 residues. From germline, CDR1 is SGHVS and CDR2 FNYEAQ. V was clipped by 3 bases and J by 6 bases, with 11 bases between them. CDR3 in DNA: TGTGCCAGCAGCTTGAGTGGGGGCAAGACCCAGTACTTC. Translating it yields CASSLSGGKTQYF.

The CDR3 here is CASSLGRNTGELFF. CDR3 nucleotide sequence: TGTGCCAGCAGCTTAGGTAGAAACACCGGGGAGCTGTTTTTT. The chain employs TRBV7-2 and TRBJ2-2; D is uncertain. Germline-derived CDR1 and CDR2 are SGHTA and FQGNSA. V was shortened by 1 base and J by 2 bases, with 5 bases between the two germline ends. The CDR3 is made up of 14 amino acids.

This clonotype was recorded at least ten times. This chain joins TRBV7-8 and TRBJ1-2; the D gene is possibly TRBD1 (5 bases). This CDR3 is 16 amino acids long. CDR1 is SGHVS and CDR2 is FQNEAQ in the germline V gene. V dropped 5 bases and J dropped 0 bases, with 16 bases sitting between them. CDR3 protein: CASSLGQAWANYGYTF. In DNA, the CDR3 is TGTGCCAGCAGCCTCGGACAAGCCTGGGCTAACTATGGCTACACCTTC.

The chain combines TRBV27 with TRBJ2-7; TRBD2 is a possible D gene (5 bases). The V end lost 4 bases, the J end lost 0 bases, and 10 bases lay between the germline ends. Germline V CDR1 and CDR2: MNHEY, SMNVEV (reference sequence). CDR3 length: 14 amino acids. CDR3 coding DNA: TGTGCCAGCAGTTACAACGGGATCTCCTACGAGCAGTACTTC. Translation: CASSYNGISYEQYF.

V usage is TRBV14 and J usage is TRBJ2-1; D perhaps matches TRBD2 (6 bases). Germline CDR1 reads SGHDN; CDR2 reads FVKESK. Trimming took 4 bases from V and 5 from J, leaving 15 bases between them. The CDR3 extends over 15 amino acids. DNA for the CDR3: TGTGCCAGCAGCCCCACTGGGACTTCCCACAATGAGCAGTTCTTC. Translating it yields CASSPTGTSHNEQFF.

This clonotype has just a few counts. The chain combines TRBV3-1 with TRBJ2-3; TRBD2 matches at 9 bases. This CDR3 has 15 residues. V lost 3 bases and J lost 7; bases outside the gene matches: 8. Germline CDR1 reads LGHDT; CDR2 reads YNNKEL (reference sequence). CDR3: CASSQGGGARNTQYF. The DNA for the CDR3 is TGTGCCAGCAGCCAGGGCGGGGGGGCCCGGAATACGCAGTATTTT.

V and J are TRBV11-2 and TRBJ1-5, with D tentatively TRBD1 (6 bases). Germline V gene lookup returns CDR1 SGHAT and CDR2 FQNNGV. Deletions cut 5 bases from V and 7 bases from J, with 21 bases between. The CDR3 length is 16 residues. In nucleotides, the CDR3 is TGTGCCAGCAGCCCTAGCAGGGGCGAACTCATACAGCCCCAGCATTTT. Translating gives CASSPSRGELIQPQHF.

V usage is TRBV3-1 and J usage is TRBJ1-3; a weak D match, TRBD1 (6 bases). The CDR3 is 14 amino acids. Germline CDR1 reads LGHDT; CDR2 reads YNNKEL (reference sequence). Trimming took 4 bases from V and 4 from J, leaving 11 bases between them. CDR3 in amino acids: CASSPRGWGNTIYF. The CDR3 coding sequence is TGTGCCAGCAGCCCCAGGGGCTGGGGAAACACCATATATTTT.